The rows below give T cell receptor beta chains drawn from one sample of a study of cytomegalovirus exposure and HLA in healthy donors. Clones were read by immunoSEQ multiplex PCR, and TCRdb kept only the in-frame ones, dropping some. The sample yields roughly 150,000 clones, about 80% seen once. Sequencing was performed on PBMCs. These receptors were taken from a man under 40 in good health and CMV-seronegative. Both conserved end residues are part of each CDR3. The D gene is left open where the match is weak. Clone sizes are given selectively: once, few, many, or a class where the clone is expanded.

d_call | j_call | v_call | clone_size | cdr3_aa | cdr3_nt
TRBD1 | TRBJ1-4 | TRBV15 | NA | CATSREGAANEKLFF | TGTGCCACCAGCAGGGAGGGGGCGGCTAATGAAAAACTGTTTTTT
TRBD1 | TRBJ1-2 | TRBV28 | NA | CALRGGEGYGYTF | TGTGCCCTAAGAGGGGGCGAGGGCTATGGCTACACCTTC
TRBD1 | TRBJ2-6 | TRBV29-1 | NA | CSVAPLGGPSGANVLTF | TGCAGCGTGGCCCCGCTAGGGGGCCCCTCTGGGGCCAACGTCCTGACTTTC
NA | TRBJ2-4 | TRBV7-9 | NA | CASSSSAAAPRNIQYF | TGTGCCAGCAGCTCGTCCGCAGCGGCCCCCCGGAACATTCAGTACTTC
TRBD1 | TRBJ1-5 | TRBV2 | NA | CASSGDRGRNQPQHF | TGTGCCAGCAGTGGGGACAGGGGTCGCAATCAGCCCCAGCATTTT
NA | TRBJ2-1 | TRBV27 | NA | CASSYKDSPLQFF | TGTGCCAGCAGTTACAAGGACTCCCCTCTGCAGTTCTTC
NA | TRBJ1-2 | TRBV11-2 | NA | CASSFTENYGYTF | TGTGCCAGCAGCTTTACAGAAAACTATGGCTACACCTTC
NA | TRBJ1-1 | TRBV27 | NA | CASSLNRGNTEAFF | TGTGCCAGCAGCCTGAATCGAGGGAACACTGAAGCTTTCTTT
TRBD1 | TRBJ2-7 | TRBV6-5 | few | CASSYTGGYEQYF | TGTGCCAGCAGTTACACAGGGGGGTACGAGCAGTACTTC
TRBD2 | TRBJ2-1 | TRBV28 | NA | CASSGLGVAGPNEQFF | TGTGCCAGCAGTGGCCTTGGGGTAGCGGGACCGAATGAGCAGTTCTTC